These 2 T cell receptor beta chains came from one sample sequenced in a study of shared clonotypes between healthy human individuals. Terminally differentiated effector memory CD45RA+ cells were excluded from the naive CD8 cells, which were CD45RO-negative and positively selected for CCR7. Sequencing used immunoSEQ multiplex PCR; TCRdb keeps in-frame clones, though not all of them. The table shows millions of clones, with about 95% occurring only once. Sample: naive CD8+ T cells sorted from blood. These receptors all stem from a man younger than 30 in good health.

The rearrangement uses TRBV6-4 and TRBJ2-1; 7 positions agree with TRBD2. The ends lost 1 base at V and 8 bases at J; junction bases unmatched: 5. The CDR3 is made up of 14 amino acids. Germline CDR1 and CDR2: MRHNA and SNTAGT. This CDR3 reads CASSDWIGGYEQFF. Here the CDR3 DNA reads TGTGCCAGCAGTGACTGGATCGGGGGGTATGAGCAGTTCTTC.

The chain joins TRBV27 to TRBJ2-7; D unresolved. Germline V lookup: CDR1 MNHEY, CDR2 SMNVEV (reference sequence). V was shortened by 0 bases and J by 5 bases, with 11 bases between the two germline ends. The CDR3 is 14 residues long. Here the CDR3 DNA reads TGTGCCAGCAGTTTATCCCCCAGTTTGGACGAGCAGTACTTC. This codes for CASSLSPSLDEQYF.